These T cell receptor beta chains were read from a single sample in a study of blood T cell repertoires in COVID-19. The protocol was immunoSEQ multiplex PCR, while the TCRdb copy is restricted to in-frame clones and leaves out a portion. Altogether about 320,000 clones are present, roughly 88% being singletons, with the ten largest covering 1.5% to 2%. The sample consisted of peripheral blood. These receptors came from a woman in her fifties or sixties with acute or convalescent COVID-19. Both conserved end residues are part of each CDR3. D genes are given only for firm matches. Expanded clones get a size class; other rows say once, few or many, or leave the size out.

J gene: TRBJ2-7; clone size: NA; V gene: TRBV28; D gene: TRBD2; CDR3 protein: CASFTGTSPYEQYF; CDR3 DNA: TGTGCCAGCTTTACCGGGACTAGCCCCTACGAGCAGTACTTC
J gene: TRBJ2-1; clone size: NA; V gene: TRBV19; D gene: NA; CDR3 protein: CASSNWAGRYNEQFF; CDR3 DNA: TGTGCCAGTAGTAATTGGGCGGGTCGATACAATGAGCAGTTCTTC
J gene: TRBJ2-2; clone size: NA; V gene: TRBV5-1; D gene: TRBD1; CDR3 protein: CASSPGTGVSGELFF; CDR3 DNA: TGCGCCAGCAGTCCCGGGACAGGGGTTTCCGGGGAGCTGTTTTTT
J gene: TRBJ1-5; clone size: NA; V gene: TRBV24-1; D gene: NA; CDR3 protein: CATSESVSNQPQHF; CDR3 DNA: TGTGCCACCAGTGAGTCTGTTAGCAATCAGCCCCAGCATTTT
J gene: TRBJ1-1; clone size: NA; V gene: TRBV6-5; D gene: TRBD1; CDR3 protein: CASNRQGARGTEAFF; CDR3 DNA: TGTGCCAGCAATCGACAGGGGGCGAGAGGCACTGAAGCTTTCTTT
J gene: TRBJ1-3; clone size: NA; V gene: TRBV7-2; D gene: NA; CDR3 protein: CASSLRNSGNTIYF; CDR3 DNA: TGTGCCAGCAGCCTCAGAAACTCTGGAAACACCATATATTTT
J gene: TRBJ1-5; clone size: NA; V gene: TRBV4-2; D gene: TRBD1; CDR3 protein: CASSQGTGGREQPQHF; CDR3 DNA: TGTGCCAGCAGCCAAGGGACAGGGGGCAGAGAACAGCCCCAGCATTTT
J gene: TRBJ1-5; clone size: NA; V gene: TRBV5-4; D gene: NA; CDR3 protein: CASSLGGGSKPQHF; CDR3 DNA: TGTGCCAGCAGCTTGGGGGGGGGTAGCAAGCCCCAGCATTTT
J gene: TRBJ2-7; clone size: NA; V gene: TRBV11-2; D gene: TRBD1; CDR3 protein: CASSLGTGGYEQYF; CDR3 DNA: TGTGCCAGCAGCTTAGGCACAGGGGGCTACGAGCAGTACTTC
J gene: TRBJ2-7; clone size: NA; V gene: TRBV6-6; D gene: TRBD1; CDR3 protein: CASIPGTGGHEQYF; CDR3 DNA: TGTGCCAGCATCCCCGGGACAGGGGGCCACGAGCAGTACTTC
J gene: TRBJ2-3; clone size: once; V gene: TRBV27; D gene: NA; CDR3 protein: CASSLYRSSTDTQYF; CDR3 DNA: TGTGCCAGCAGTTTATACCGGTCTAGCACAGATACGCAGTATTTT
J gene: TRBJ2-3; clone size: NA; V gene: TRBV9; D gene: NA; CDR3 protein: CASSVAELSTDTQYF; CDR3 DNA: TGTGCCAGCAGCGTAGCTGAACTTAGCACAGATACGCAGTATTTT
J gene: TRBJ1-6; clone size: few; V gene: TRBV7-9; D gene: NA; CDR3 protein: CASRRGGRRNSPLHF; CDR3 DNA: TGTGCCAGCAGAAGGGGGGGTCGGCGCAATTCACCCCTCCACTTT
J gene: TRBJ2-6; clone size: once; V gene: TRBV19; D gene: NA; CDR3 protein: CASKREPGSGANVLTF; CDR3 DNA: TGTGCCAGTAAGCGCGAGCCCGGGTCTGGGGCCAACGTCCTGACTTTC
J gene: TRBJ1-5; clone size: once; V gene: TRBV28; D gene: NA; CDR3 protein: CASSLPTDGDQPQHF; CDR3 DNA: TGTGCCAGCAGTTTACCCACGGACGGGGATCAGCCCCAGCATTTT
J gene: TRBJ1-2; clone size: NA; V gene: TRBV9; D gene: NA; CDR3 protein: CASSVASENFYGYTF; CDR3 DNA: TGTGCCAGCAGCGTAGCATCAGAAAATTTCTATGGCTACACCTTC
J gene: TRBJ2-2; clone size: NA; V gene: TRBV28; D gene: TRBD2; CDR3 protein: CASKAGGVTGELFF; CDR3 DNA: TGTGCCAGCAAGGCGGGAGGAGTCACCGGGGAGCTGTTTTTT
J gene: TRBJ1-5; clone size: NA; V gene: TRBV28; D gene: TRBD1; CDR3 protein: CASSPPGTGSNQPQHF; CDR3 DNA: TGTGCCAGCAGTCCCCCCGGGACAGGGAGCAATCAGCCCCAGCATTTT
J gene: TRBJ1-2; clone size: NA; V gene: TRBV29-1; D gene: TRBD1; CDR3 protein: CSVETGMNYGYTF; CDR3 DNA: TGCAGCGTTGAGACAGGGATGAACTATGGCTACACCTTC
J gene: TRBJ2-7; clone size: NA; V gene: TRBV5-1; D gene: NA; CDR3 protein: CASRGSSGSYEQYF; CDR3 DNA: TGCGCCAGTCGCGGAAGCAGCGGCTCCTACGAGCAGTACTTC
J gene: TRBJ1-2; clone size: NA; V gene: TRBV5-6; D gene: NA; CDR3 protein: CASSLGSFTNYGYTF; CDR3 DNA: TGTGCCAGCAGCTTGGGGAGTTTTACTAACTATGGCTACACCTTC
J gene: TRBJ2-2; clone size: NA; V gene: TRBV18; D gene: TRBD2; CDR3 protein: CASSRMETSRTGELFF; CDR3 DNA: TGTGCCAGCTCACGAATGGAGACTAGCCGCACCGGGGAGCTGTTTTTT
J gene: TRBJ1-2; clone size: NA; V gene: TRBV6-5; D gene: TRBD1; CDR3 protein: CASSGQGDLSYGYTF; CDR3 DNA: TGTGCCAGCAGCGGACAGGGGGATCTTTCCTATGGCTACACCTTC